A single sample gave rise to the 4 T cell receptor beta chains below, sequenced in a study of blood T cell repertoires in COVID-19. Sequencing used immunoSEQ multiplex PCR; TCRdb keeps in-frame clones, though not all of them. This sample has some 190,000 clones, with roughly 88% found just once. The sequenced sample was PBMCs or T cells enriched from blood (not recorded which). These TCRs come from a man aged 35-49 years with acute COVID-19.

The chain is built from TRBV19 and TRBJ1-2; 9 nucleotides agree with TRBD1. Unmatched junction bases numbered 7, after V lost 7 bases and J lost 4 bases. There are 14 residues in the CDR3. CDR1 and CDR2 (germline): LNHDA, SQIVND (reference sequence). This CDR3 reads CASNSDRGTYGYTF. Written as DNA, the CDR3 is TGTGCCAGTAACAGCGACAGGGGGACCTATGGCTACACCTTC.

Concerning this clone itself: This CDR3 is also generated by other DNA sequences in the sample. V and J are TRBV27 and TRBJ2-7; 10 bases are a match to TRBD2. This CDR3 has 14 amino acids. V dropped 6 bases and J dropped 2; count of bases not matched to a gene: 4. Germline CDR1 reads MNHEY; CDR2 reads SMNVEV (reference sequence). The CDR3 spells CASRSSGGTYEQYF. CDR3 in DNA: TGTGCCAGCAGGTCTAGCGGGGGAACCTACGAGCAGTACTTC.

CDR3 loop: CASTRDRPYGYTF. CDR3 bases: TGCGCCAGCACCCGGGACAGGCCCTATGGCTACACCTTC. This chain uses TRBV10-1 with TRBJ1-2; 8 positions agree with TRBD1. J lost 4 bases, V lost 7 bases, and 5 bases had no gene match. Germline loops: CDR1 WNHNN, CDR2 SYGVQD (reference sequence). The CDR3 has 13 residues.

The chain is built from TRBV7-2 and TRBJ1-5, with TRBD1 matching over 11 bases. The CDR3 extends over 17 amino acids. Germline CDR1 reads SGHTA; CDR2 reads FQGNSA. V shed 1 base and J 6 bases; nucleotides not matched to a gene: 8. CDR3 in DNA: TGTGCCAGCAGCTTAGTAGGGACAGGGGGTGTCGCTCAGCCCCAGCATTTT. This sequence encodes CASSLVGTGGVAQPQHF.